A selection of T cell receptor beta chains follows, all from one sample in a study of Ad26.COV2.S vaccination and SARS-CoV-2 variants. Sequenced by immunoSEQ multiplex PCR; TCRdb stores in-frame clones only, minus some. The data hold roughly 320,000 clones, with 87% observed a single time. Here the sequenced sample was peripheral blood, taken in a trial of Ad26.COV2.S vaccine versus placebo. The receptors stem from a person between 18 and 65 years old who received the Ad26.COV2.S COVID-19 vaccine or a placebo. CDR3s include the opening cysteine and the closing phenylalanine or tryptophan. The order of the fields is J gene, V gene, clone size, CDR3 protein. Clone size, where shown, is once, few, many, or a class for clones that have expanded.

TRBJ2-7 | TRBV7-2 | - | CASTPRGGFSRTHF
TRBJ1-5 | TRBV14 | - | CASALGGGQPQHF
TRBJ2-5 | TRBV4-2 | - | CASSPPLDLAGGTPETQYF
TRBJ1-1 | TRBV5-1 | - | CASSPGRGRDTEAFF
TRBJ2-2 | TRBV3-1/TRBV3-2 | few | CASSQSNTGELFF
TRBJ1-6 | TRBV5-4 | - | CASSPTGAPNSPLHF
TRBJ2-3 | TRBV7-7 | once | CASSLDRVRDTQYF
TRBJ1-6 | TRBV7-9 | few | CASSLRGGSNSPLHF
TRBJ2-3 | TRBV5-1 | - | CASSLSSGGTDTQYF
TRBJ1-5 | TRBV12-3/TRBV12-4 | - | CASSFVIQPQHF
TRBJ1-5 | TRBV6-7 | - | CASRYRDRKGNQPQHF
TRBJ2-7 | TRBV3-1/TRBV3-2 | - | CASSQSPGQVSYEQYF
TRBJ2-7 | TRBV3-1/TRBV3-2 | once | CASSQDPYEQYF
TRBJ1-2 | TRBV10-3 | few | CAISLQGLDGYTF
TRBJ1-1 | TRBV5-1 | - | CASSLARGTGGMNTEAFF
TRBJ1-2 | TRBV12-3/TRBV12-4 | - | CASSLTGLEGYTF
TRBJ2-3 | TRBV18 | - | CASSPRVAGSRGTDTQYF
TRBJ2-3 | TRBV7-9 | once | CASSPGRSTDTQYF
TRBJ2-5 | TRBV5-1 | - | CASSGLAGKETQYF
TRBJ2-7 | TRBV5-1 | - | CASSSYTDRGEQYF
TRBJ2-2 | TRBV7-6 | few | CASSWNTGELFF
TRBJ1-6 | TRBV5-6 | - | CASSLVGPYNSPLHF